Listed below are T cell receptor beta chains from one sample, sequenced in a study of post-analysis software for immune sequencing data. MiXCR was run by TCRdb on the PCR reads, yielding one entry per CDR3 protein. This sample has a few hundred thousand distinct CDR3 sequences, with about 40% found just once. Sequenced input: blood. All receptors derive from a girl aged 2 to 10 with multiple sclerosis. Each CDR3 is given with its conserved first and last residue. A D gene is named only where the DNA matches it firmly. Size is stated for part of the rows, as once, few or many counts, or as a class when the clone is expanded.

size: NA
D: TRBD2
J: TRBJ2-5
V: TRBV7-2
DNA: TGTGCCAGCAGGTCTAGACTAGCGGGAGCACTTGAGCAGTACTTC
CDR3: CASRSRLAGALEQYF

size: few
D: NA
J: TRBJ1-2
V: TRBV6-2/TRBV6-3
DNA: TGTGCCAGCAGCCGACAGCAGCCTAACTATGGCTACACCTTC
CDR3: CASSRQQPNYGYTF

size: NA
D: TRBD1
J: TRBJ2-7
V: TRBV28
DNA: TGTGCCAGCAGTTTTCTGGACAGGTCTAACTACGAGCAGTACTTC
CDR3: CASSFLDRSNYEQYF

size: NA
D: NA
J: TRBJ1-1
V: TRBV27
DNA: TGTGCCAGCACCTTGACAGATTTGAACACTGAAGCTTTCTTT
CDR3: CASTLTDLNTEAFF

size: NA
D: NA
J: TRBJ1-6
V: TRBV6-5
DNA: TGTGCCAGCAGGGGACTCCCGAGGGGGGGATCACCCCTCCACTTT
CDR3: CASRGLPRGGSPLHF

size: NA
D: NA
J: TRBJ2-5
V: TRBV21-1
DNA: TGTGCCAGCAGCGCCCCCCGAGGGCAAGAGACCCAGTACTTC
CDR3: CASSAPRGQETQYF

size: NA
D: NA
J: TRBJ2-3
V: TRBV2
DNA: TGTGCCAGAAGACAGAGCACAGATATGCAGTATTTT
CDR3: CARRQSTDMQYF

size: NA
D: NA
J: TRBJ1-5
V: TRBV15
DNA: TGTGCCACCAGCAGAGTATCAGGGGAGGTAGGCAATCAGCCCCAGCATTTT
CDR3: CATSRVSGEVGNQPQHF

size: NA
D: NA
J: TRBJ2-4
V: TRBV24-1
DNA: TGTGCCACCAGTGATCGGGGGACCCACAAAAACATTCAGTACTTC
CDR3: CATSDRGTHKNIQYF

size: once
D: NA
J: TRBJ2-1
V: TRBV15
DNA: TGTGCCACCAGCAGAGATTACGGGCGGGGTAGAGACAATGAGCAGTTCTTC
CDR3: CATSRDYGRGRDNEQFF

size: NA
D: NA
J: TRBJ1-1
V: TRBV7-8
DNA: TGTGCCAGCAGCTTGGCACATGGGGGGCTGGTTTCGACTGAAGCTTTCTTT
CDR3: CASSLAHGGLVSTEAFF

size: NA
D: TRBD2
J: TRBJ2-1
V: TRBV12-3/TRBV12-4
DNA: TGTGCCAGCAGGACCGGACTAGCGGGGCCACACGATGAGCAGTTCTTC
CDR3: CASRTGLAGPHDEQFF

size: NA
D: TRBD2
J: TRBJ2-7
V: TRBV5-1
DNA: TGCGCCAGCAGCCCAAACGCTGGACTAGCCTACGAGCAGTACTTC
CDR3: CASSPNAGLAYEQYF

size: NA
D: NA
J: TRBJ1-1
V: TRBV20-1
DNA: TGCAGTGCTAGGAGGGGGACGAACACTGAAGCTTTCTTT
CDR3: CSARRGTNTEAFF

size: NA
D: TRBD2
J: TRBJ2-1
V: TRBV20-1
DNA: TGCAGTGCTACTAGCGGGGCCGCTTTTAGGTACAATGAGCAGTTCTTC
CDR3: CSATSGAAFRYNEQFF

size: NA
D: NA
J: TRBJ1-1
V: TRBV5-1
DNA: TGCGCCAGCAGCTTGGTCGGCCAGGCTTACACTGAAGCTTTCTTT
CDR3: CASSLVGQAYTEAFF

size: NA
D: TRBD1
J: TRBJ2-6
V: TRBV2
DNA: TGTGCCACAAACCGGGACAGGGAGTTTCGTGGGGCCAACGTCCTGACTTTC
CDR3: CATNRDREFRGANVLTF